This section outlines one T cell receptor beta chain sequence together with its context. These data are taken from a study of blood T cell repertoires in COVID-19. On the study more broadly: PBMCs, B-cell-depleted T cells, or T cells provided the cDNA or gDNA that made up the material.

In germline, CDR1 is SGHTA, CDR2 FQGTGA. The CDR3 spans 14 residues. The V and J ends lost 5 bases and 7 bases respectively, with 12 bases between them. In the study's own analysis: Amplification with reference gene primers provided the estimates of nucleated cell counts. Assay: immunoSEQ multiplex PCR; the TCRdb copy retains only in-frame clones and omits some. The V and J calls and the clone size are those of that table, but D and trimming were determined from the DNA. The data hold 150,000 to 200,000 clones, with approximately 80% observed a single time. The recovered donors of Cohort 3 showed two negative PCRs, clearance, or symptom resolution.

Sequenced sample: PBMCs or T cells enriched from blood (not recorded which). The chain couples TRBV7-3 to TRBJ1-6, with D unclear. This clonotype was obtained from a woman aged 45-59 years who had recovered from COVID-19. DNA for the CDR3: TGTGCCAGCAGCCGTCTATTATTAAATTCACCCCTCCACTTT. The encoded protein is CASSRLLLNSPLHF. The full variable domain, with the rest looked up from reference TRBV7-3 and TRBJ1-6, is GAGVSQTPSNKVTEKGKYVELRCDPISGHTALYWYRQSLGQGPEFLIYFQGTGAADDSGLPNDRFFAVRPEGSVSTLKIQRTERGDSAVYLCASSRLLLNSPLHFGNGTRLTVT.